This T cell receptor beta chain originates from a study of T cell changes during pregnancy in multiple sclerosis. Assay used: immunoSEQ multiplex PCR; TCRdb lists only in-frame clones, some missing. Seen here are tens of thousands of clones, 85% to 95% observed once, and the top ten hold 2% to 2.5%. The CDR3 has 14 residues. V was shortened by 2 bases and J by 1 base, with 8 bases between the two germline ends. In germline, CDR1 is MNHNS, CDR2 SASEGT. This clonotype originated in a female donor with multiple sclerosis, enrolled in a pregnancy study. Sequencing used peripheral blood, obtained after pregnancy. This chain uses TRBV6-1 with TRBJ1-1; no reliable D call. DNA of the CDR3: TGTGCCAGCAGTGAACTGAGGGAGAACACTGAAGCTTTCTTT. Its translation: CASSELRENTEAFF.